This T cell receptor (beta chain) was retrieved from a study of regulatory T cells in long-lasting Graves disease. The sample holds a few counts of this clonotype. The target antigen is unknown. Notes on the study in general: The researchers studied only peripheral blood, not thyroid tissue.

This sample's time point: newly diagnosed GD, antithyroid drugs for less than 3 months. Isolated PBMC RNA provided the starting material for the TCR library. Patients of an endocrinology department in Xi'an, China, were included. Assembly of TCR beta libraries relied on iRepertoire HTBI primers together with Arm-PCR of CDR3 regions. TCRdb ran MiXCR on the multiplex PCR reads and lists one entry per CDR3 protein. The repertoire holds 500,000 to 700,000 distinct CDR3 sequences, with roughly 15% as singletons. Germline-derived CDR1 and CDR2 are SGHVS and FQNEAQ. This CDR3 region has 16 residues. J was trimmed by 2 bases and V by 2 bases; bases with no gene match: 8. The sample was also linked to a second study, of T cells in Graves' hyperthyroidism and ophthalmopathy.

This TCR was recovered from a woman between 25 and 40 years old with Graves disease. V gene TRBV7-8 combines with J gene TRBJ2-7, with TRBD1 matching 8 bases. The specimen was peripheral blood mononuclear cells (PBMCs), collected at new diagnosis, from a patient treated with antithyroid drugs. The CDR3 region is CASSLLFRDRPYEQYF. The CDR3 nucleotides read TGTGCCAGCAGCTTACTATTCCGGGACAGGCCCTACGAGCAGTACTTC.